One and the same sample provided the 31 T cell receptor beta chains below, sequenced in a study of blood T cell repertoires in COVID-19. Generated by immunoSEQ multiplex PCR, the TCRdb table keeps only in-frame clones and is missing some. The profile shows around 450,000 clones, roughly 91% of them singletons. Sequenced input: peripheral blood. These receptors were taken from a woman in her twenties or thirties with acute or convalescent COVID-19.

The chain combines TRBV12-5 with TRBJ1-3; the D is unclear. Trimming pared 3 bases from V and 0 bases from J, leaving 12 bases between. This CDR3 has 16 amino acids. Germline V gives CDR1 LGHNT, CDR2 FRNRAP. The CDR3: CASGFADLASGNTIYF. In DNA, the CDR3 is TGTGCTAGTGGTTTTGCGGACCTAGCCTCTGGAAACACCATATATTTT. Based on the CDR3 plus reference TRBV12-5 and TRBJ1-3, the full variable domain is DARVTQTPRHKVTEMGQEVTMRCQPILGHNTVFWYRQTMMQGLELLAYFRNRAPLDDSGMPKDRFSAEMPDATLATLKIQPSEPRDSAVYFCASGFADLASGNTIYFGEGSWLTVV.

The chain couples TRBV20-1 to TRBJ2-5; D remains unclear. V gave up 3 bases and J gave up 1 base, with 24 bases separating them. The CDR3 is 18 amino acids. The germline CDR1 and CDR2 sequences are DFQATT and SNEGSKA (reference sequence). CDR3 nucleotides: TGCAGTGCTAGTGAGAAGAAGTCCCCACTACCTTCCCAAGAGACCCAGTACTTC. Residues: CSASEKKSPLPSQETQYF.

The chain carries TRBV19 and TRBJ2-1; TRBD2 aligns across 10 bases. In germline, CDR1 is LNHDA, CDR2 SQIVND (reference sequence). After removal of 5 bases from V and 7 bases from J, the junction contained 20 bases not matched to a gene. The CDR3 length is 19 residues. The CDR3 here is CASSAFWLGLAPGGNEQFF. Written as DNA, the CDR3 is TGTGCCAGTAGTGCGTTCTGGTTGGGACTAGCGCCTGGTGGGAATGAGCAGTTCTTC.

The gene calls are TRBV6-5 and TRBJ2-2, with 8 bases lining up with TRBD1. The CDR3 runs to 15 residues. The V segment lost 4 bases and the J segment 3 bases; nucleotides outside the gene matches: 4. Germline-derived CDR1 and CDR2 are MNHEY and SVGAGI. CDR3 region: CASSSSRGHTGELFF. The DNA of the CDR3 is TGTGCCAGCAGTTCTTCCAGGGGGCACACCGGGGAGCTGTTTTTT.

This rearrangement joins TRBV27 to TRBJ2-1, with D possibly TRBD1 on 5 matching bases. The germline V gene has CDR1 MNHEY and CDR2 SMNVEV (reference sequence). V lost 5 bases, J lost 6 bases, and 17 bases lay in between. This CDR3 region has 15 residues. CDR3 DNA: TGTGCCAGCAGTATCGGATCAGGGTTGGGCAATGAGCAGTTCTTC. Protein sequence: CASSIGSGLGNEQFF.

This clone was counted once. The chain uses TRBV5-5 and TRBJ1-5, with D possibly TRBD1 on 5 matching bases. CDR1 and CDR2 from the germline V gene are SGHKS and YYEKEE (reference sequence). The V and J ends lost 1 base and 6 bases respectively, with 11 bases between them. CDR3 length: 14 residues. CDR3 sequence reads: CASSLKGQGQPQHF. In nucleotides, the CDR3 is TGTGCCAGCAGCTTGAAGGGGCAGGGTCAGCCCCAGCATTTT.

This chain links TRBV6-5 with TRBJ1-1, with 9 bases lining up with TRBD1. The junction had 4 bases not matched to a gene; V was cut back by 11 bases and J by 0 bases. CDR3 size: 13 residues. Germline V gene data show CDR1 as MNHEY and CDR2 as SVGAGI. Written as DNA, the CDR3 is TGTGCCGCCGGACAGGGGATGAACACTGAAGCTTTCTTT. This translates into CAAGQGMNTEAFF.

In this sample, this clone turned up once. This chain links TRBV5-4 with TRBJ2-5; 12 bases map to TRBD1. Germline V gene data show CDR1 as SGHNT and CDR2 as YYREEE (reference sequence). CDR3 size: 16 residues. After removal of 4 bases from V and 5 bases from J, the junction contained 9 bases not matched to a gene. The CDR3 bases are TGTGCCAGCAGCGAAAAGGGACAGGGGGCGGGGGAGACCCAGTACTTC. This encodes CASSEKGQGAGETQYF. Filled out from reference TRBV5-4 and TRBJ2-5, the complete variable domain reads ETGVTQSPTHLIKTRGQQVTLRCSSQSGHNTVSWYQQALGQGPQFIFQYYREEENGRGNFPPRFSGLQFPNYSSELNVNALELDDSALYLCASSEKGQGAGETQYFGPGTRLLVL.

The chain carries TRBV30 and TRBJ2-7; 7 nucleotides line up with TRBD1. The CDR3 totals 14 residues. Per germline, CDR1 GTSNPN and CDR2 SVGIG (reference sequence). V was clipped by 5 bases and J by 2 bases; unmatched bases: 9. CDR3 residues: CAWGKRDSTYEQYF. DNA of the CDR3: TGTGCCTGGGGCAAACGGGACAGTACCTACGAGCAGTACTTC.

The chain recombines TRBV10-3 with TRBJ2-7; possibly TRBD1 for D (5 bases). Per germline, CDR1 ENHRY and CDR2 SYGVKD. V lost 2 bases and J lost 0, with 5 bases in between. The CDR3 is made up of 13 amino acids. CDR3 protein: CAISEDSSYEQYF. CDR3 bases: TGTGCCATCAGTGAGGACAGCTCCTACGAGCAGTACTTC.

The chain has TRBV5-3 and TRBJ2-3; possible D gene TRBD1, 6 bases. TRBV5-3 is assigned to the ORF class and has an uncertain function. V lost 2 bases and J lost 1, with 23 bases in between. This CDR3 is built from 19 residues. The CDR3: CARSFWQGNPHGGTDTQYF. The CDR3 DNA is TGTGCCAGAAGCTTTTGGCAGGGGAACCCCCACGGGGGCACAGATACGCAGTATTTT.

DNA for the CDR3: TGCGCCAGCAGCTTCTCCCCAGGGTCAGGCTATGGCTACACCTTC. This codes for CASSFSPGSGYGYTF. V gene TRBV5-1 combines with J gene TRBJ1-2; the D gene is possibly TRBD1 (5 bases). CDR1 and CDR2 from the germline V gene are SGHRS and YFSETQ. V was clipped by 2 bases and J by 4 bases, with 15 bases between them. The CDR3 length is 15 residues.

The chain recombines TRBV28 with TRBJ1-5; 8 bases map to TRBD1. CDR1 and CDR2 from the germline V gene are MDHEN and SYDVKM. V dropped 6 bases and J dropped 5; count of bases not matched to a gene: 3. CDR3 length: 13 residues. The CDR3 nucleotides read TGTGCCAGCAGCCTGACAGGGGATCAGCCCCAGCATTTT. It is translated as CASSLTGDQPQHF.

The chain's CDR3 is CASSLWDSGNSPLHF. The DNA for the CDR3 is TGTGCCAGCAGCTTGTGGGACAGCGGGAATTCACCCCTCCACTTT. The chain has TRBV7-9 and TRBJ1-6, with 7 bases identical to TRBD1. V lost 3 bases to trimming and J lost 7 bases; unmatched junction nucleotides: 6. Germline V lookup: CDR1 SEHNR, CDR2 FQNEAQ (reference sequence). This CDR3 spans 15 amino acids.

The rearrangement links TRBV19 to TRBJ2-3, with 9 bases fitting TRBD2. Germline V lookup: CDR1 LNHDA, CDR2 SQIVND (reference sequence). The CDR3 contains 15 residues. V trimming: 7 bases; J trimming: 4 bases; junction bases outside the gene matches: 9. CDR3 loop: CASKAIAGVADTQYF. The CDR3 bases are TGTGCCAGTAAGGCGATAGCGGGGGTTGCAGATACGCAGTATTTT. The full variable domain, completed using reference TRBV19 and TRBJ2-3, is DGGITQSPKYLFRKEGQNVTLSCEQNLNHDAMYWYRQDPGQGLRLIYYSQIVNDFQKGDIAEGYSVSREKKESFPLTVTSAQKNPTAFYLCASKAIAGVADTQYFGPGTRLTVL.

V and J are TRBV3-1 (or the pseudogene TRBV3-2) and TRBJ1-4; D is unclear. Germline V gene data show CDR1 as LGHDT and CDR2 as YNNKEL (reference sequence). The CDR3 totals 14 residues. With 1 base removed from V and 11 bases from J, the gap between germline ends came to 14 bases. The CDR3: CASSQAGLNDKLFF. In nucleotides, the CDR3 is TGTGCCAGCAGCCAAGCTGGACTGAACGACAAACTGTTTTTT.

CDR3 coding DNA: TGTGCCAGCAGCTCCAGGGACAGGGCCACTGAAGCTTTCTTT. As protein: CASSSRDRATEAFF. The V gene is TRBV5-6, the J gene TRBJ1-1, with TRBD1 matching 9 bases. The CDR3 has 14 amino acids. Germline V gene lookup returns CDR1 SGHDT and CDR2 YYEEEE. V was clipped by 3 bases and J by 4 bases; unmatched bases: 4.

V and J are TRBV10-3 and TRBJ1-1; D possibly corresponds to TRBD1 (6 bases). V lost 11 bases to trimming and J lost 4 bases, with 17 bases between them. The CDR3 has 13 residues. Germline V lookup: CDR1 ENHRY, CDR2 SYGVKD. The CDR3 loop reads CAAHRDLVTEAFF. CDR3 DNA: TGTGCCGCCCACAGGGATTTGGTCACTGAAGCTTTCTTT.

The chain links TRBV4-1 to TRBJ1-3, with 7 bases identical to TRBD1. Germline CDR1 MGHRA, CDR2 YSYEKL. V trimming: 5 bases; J trimming: 4 bases; junction bases outside the gene matches: 8. CDR3 length: 15 amino acids. The CDR3 DNA sequence: TGCGCCAGCAGCTACGACGGACAGGAGGGAAACACCATATATTTT. Translation: CASSYDGQEGNTIYF.

This chain connects TRBV7-3 to TRBJ2-1; 14 bases are a match to TRBD2. V lost 6 bases and J lost 7; bases outside the gene matches: 5. CDR1 SGHTA and CDR2 FQGTGA come from the germline V gene. This CDR3 spans 15 amino acids. The CDR3 nucleotides read TGTGCCAGCAGTTTTGGACTAGCGGGGGGTAATGAGCAGTTCTTC. It translates to CASSFGLAGGNEQFF.

This clone was seen only a few times. The chain uses TRBV15 and TRBJ1-1; D perhaps matches TRBD1 (5 bases). CDR3 length: 13 residues. Germline lookup yields CDR1 LNHNV and CDR2 YYDKDF (reference sequence). V shed 1 base and J shed 7 bases, with 10 bases lying between them. The CDR3: CATSRAGFGEAFF. DNA for the CDR3: TGTGCCACCAGCAGAGCAGGGTTCGGTGAAGCTTTCTTT.

In DNA form, the CDR3 reads TGTGCCACCAGCAGAGCCGGGGGGCCAGGTTCACCCCTCCACTTT. It translates to CATSRAGGPGSPLHF. The gene calls are TRBV15 and TRBJ1-6, with TRBD1 as a possible D gene (6 bases). The CDR3 has 15 amino acids. V was trimmed by 1 base and J by 9 bases, leaving 13 bases between them. The germline gives CDR1 LNHNV, CDR2 YYDKDF (reference sequence).

The chain links TRBV7-2 to TRBJ1-4; 7 bases are a match to TRBD1. Looked up from germline, CDR1 is SGHTA and CDR2 is FQGNSA. The ends lost 5 bases at V and 7 bases at J; junction bases unmatched: 16. The CDR3 runs to 17 residues. CDR3 bases: TGTGCCAGCAGCATCCGGAGTCGACAGGGAAGCGGTGAAAAACTGTTTTTT. Its translation: CASSIRSRQGSGEKLFF.

J is TRBJ1-2 and V is TRBV4-1, with D possibly TRBD1 on 6 matching bases. The CDR3 is 14 residues long. Germline V gene data show CDR1 as MGHRA and CDR2 as YSYEKL. Between the trimmed V and J ends, which lost 1 base and 8 bases, there was a span of 14 bases. This CDR3 reads CASSQGSTGFGYTF. CDR3 DNA: TGCGCCAGCAGCCAAGGGTCGACAGGATTCGGCTACACCTTC.

This chain links TRBV4-2 with TRBJ2-1; 10 bases are shared with TRBD2. V gave up 1 base and J gave up 7 bases; unmatched junction bases: 7. The CDR3 spans 16 residues. In germline, CDR1 is LGHNA, CDR2 YNFKEQ. CDR3 protein: CASSQASGGARNEQFF. CDR3 coding DNA: TGTGCCAGCAGCCAAGCCAGCGGGGGGGCGAGGAATGAGCAGTTCTTC.

The chain recombines TRBV2 with TRBJ2-7; 15 nucleotides align to TRBD2. Trimming took 8 bases from V and 6 from J; bases not matched to a gene: 2. Germline V CDR1 and CDR2: SNHLY, FYNNEI. The CDR3 is 13 amino acids. CDR3 nucleotides: TGTGCCAGCTCGGGACTAGCGGGGGGCGAGCAGTACTTC. Protein product: CASSGLAGGEQYF. Drawing the rest from reference TRBV2 and TRBJ2-7, the complete variable domain is EPEVTQTPSHQVTQMGQEVILRCVPISNHLYFYWYRQILGQKVEFLVSFYNNEISEKSEIFDDQFSVERPDGSNFTLKIRSTKLEDSAMYFCASSGLAGGEQYFGPGTRLTVT.

This chain uses TRBV18 with TRBJ1-2; 12 bases align to TRBD1. CDR3 size: 15 residues. Germline CDR1 and CDR2: KGHSH and LQKENI. The ends lost 0 bases at V and 13 bases at J; junction bases unmatched: 9. The CDR3, as DNA: TGTGCCAGCTCACCACCGGGACAGGGGGCCGCCGGATTCACCTTC. It translates to CASSPPGQGAAGFTF.

This clone was seen a few times. The chain uses TRBV19 and TRBJ2-7; D call uncertain. Germline CDR1 is LNHDA and CDR2 is SQIVND (reference sequence). The CDR3 runs to 13 residues. With 5 bases removed from V and 1 base from J, the gap between germline ends came to 9 bases. The DNA of the CDR3 is TGTGCCAGTAGTGTGACAAGATCCTACGAGCAGTACTTC. Amino acids: CASSVTRSYEQYF.

The rearrangement uses TRBV7-6 and TRBJ2-2; 7 nucleotides line up with TRBD2. Germline V gene data show CDR1 as SGHVS and CDR2 as FNYEAQ. Germline trimming cut 5 bases from V and 1 base from J; bases unmatched to any gene: 10. This CDR3 contains 17 residues. The CDR3 nucleotides are TGTGCCAGCAGCACCCTAAGCGGGGTCCAGAACACCGGGGAGCTGTTTTTT. Amino acids: CASSTLSGVQNTGELFF.

The genes are TRBV2 and TRBJ2-3; TRBD2 is a possible D gene (6 bases). Germline assignment: CDR1 SNHLY and CDR2 FYNNEI. V lost 3 bases, J lost 4 bases, and 14 bases lay in between. The CDR3 has 15 amino acids. The CDR3 region has the DNA TGTGCCAGCAGTGAGACGGGAGTCGGTCCAGATACGCAGTATTTT. It translates to CASSETGVGPDTQYF. The variable domain in full, with the rest retrieved from reference TRBV2 and TRBJ2-3, is EPEVTQTPSHQVTQMGQEVILRCVPISNHLYFYWYRQILGQKVEFLVSFYNNEISEKSEIFDDQFSVERPDGSNFTLKIRSTKLEDSAMYFCASSETGVGPDTQYFGPGTRLTVL.

The rearrangement links TRBV7-3 to TRBJ2-1; the match to TRBD2 covers 7 bases. Germline CDR1 reads SGHTA; CDR2 reads FQGTGA. V trimming: 5 bases; J trimming: 5 bases; junction bases outside the gene matches: 15. This CDR3 region has 17 residues. CDR3 loop: CASSDTGRSGDHNEQFF. As DNA, the CDR3 is TGTGCCAGCAGCGATACCGGCCGGAGCGGGGACCACAATGAGCAGTTCTTC. Combining the CDR3 with reference TRBV7-3 and TRBJ2-1 gives the whole variable domain GAGVSQTPSNKVTEKGKYVELRCDPISGHTALYWYRQSLGQGPEFLIYFQGTGAADDSGLPNDRFFAVRPEGSVSTLKIQRTERGDSAVYLCASSDTGRSGDHNEQFFGPGTRLTVL.